This is a list of T cell receptor beta chains from one sample in a study of T cell repertoires in cytomegalovirus infection. These TCRs are of unknown antigen specificity. Using its own MiXCR run on the reads, TCRdb lists one record per CDR3 protein. The sample lists around 710,000 distinct CDR3 sequences, 25% to 35% seen once, with about an eighth in the top ten. This specimen consisted of cultured CD8+ T cells from PBMCs, obtained from culture after CMV antigen stimulation. All receptors derive from a human donor in good health (CMV status not recorded). Some clones in this sample may be carry-over from other donors' samples. Both conserved end residues are part of each CDR3. D genes are given only for firm matches. Clone sizes are given selectively: once, few, many, or a class where the clone is expanded.

clone_size j_call d_call v_call cdr3_aa cdr3_nt
few TRBJ1-1 NA TRBV6-5 CASTMLPAGSTEAFF TGTGCCAGCACCATGTTACCTGCAGGGAGCACTGAAGCTTTCTTT
few TRBJ1-4 NA TRBV7-9 CASSYPGGGDEKLFF TGTGCCAGCAGCTACCCCGGGGGGGGGGACGAAAAACTGTTTTTT
few TRBJ1-1 NA TRBV15 CATSRAWGGPNTEAFF TGTGCCACCAGCAGAGCCTGGGGAGGACCGAACACTGAAGCTTTCTTT
NA TRBJ2-1 NA TRBV15 CATSSTPGQFGPGEQFF TGTGCCACCAGCAGCACACCAGGACAGTTTGGCCCTGGTGAGCAGTTCTTC
many TRBJ2-3 NA TRBV7-2 CASSLAQIASTDTQYF TGTGCCAGCAGCTTAGCGCAAATAGCAAGCACAGATACGCAGTATTTT
NA TRBJ1-3 NA TRBV5-1 CASSLPGTGDTIYF TGCGCCAGCAGCTTGCCGGGGACCGGGGACACCATATATTTT
few TRBJ2-3 NA TRBV5-6 CASNAIEGGTDTQYF TGTGCCAGCAATGCAATCGAGGGTGGCACAGATACGCAGTATTTT
NA TRBJ2-7 NA TRBV9 CASSTGLGSYEQYF TGTGCCAGCAGCACAGGGTTAGGATCCTACGAGCAGTACTTC
many TRBJ1-4 TRBD1 TRBV7-9 CASSRAAGGREKLFF TGTGCCAGCAGCAGGGCGGCAGGGGGCCGAGAAAAACTGTTTTTT
NA TRBJ2-5 TRBD1 TRBV12-5 CASGTGQQETQYF TGTGCTAGTGGGACGGGACAGCAAGAGACCCAGTACTTC
few TRBJ1-2 NA TRBV6-6 CASSYSKLGGGDGINYGYTF TGTGCCAGCAGTTACTCGAAGCTTGGGGGGGGGGACGGAATAAACTATGGCTACACCTTC
once TRBJ2-1 NA TRBV19 CASSIGQGQYNEQFF TGTGCCAGTAGTATAGGGCAGGGGCAGTACAATGAGCAGTTCTTC
many TRBJ2-6 TRBD1 TRBV7-8 CASSSGQVPSGANVLTF TGTGCCAGCAGCTCGGGACAGGTTCCCTCTGGGGCCAACGTCCTGACTTTC
few TRBJ2-3 NA TRBV6-1 CASSVRRGEQYF TGTGCCAGCAGTGTCCGACGGGGCGAGCAGTATTTT
NA TRBJ1-1 NA TRBV19 CATRMGYTEAFF TGTGCCACTCGAATGGGGTACACTGAAGCTTTCTTT
NA TRBJ2-3 TRBD2 TRBV7-8 CASSLDSLQRGLDTQYF TGTGCCAGCAGCTTAGATTCTCTTCAGCGGGGGTTAGATACGCAGTATTTT
NA TRBJ1-1 NA TRBV7-6 CASSLEVVAGYVFF TGTGCCAGCAGCTTAGAGGTTGTTGCTGGCTATGTTTTCTTT